Below are 4 T cell receptor beta chains sequenced from a single sample in a study of vaccination and CD4 T cells after COVID-19. Described treatment: roughly 11-day PBMC culture with coronavirus spike peptide pools or control peptides (ViraFEST assay). For these receptors, no antigen is known. An Oncomine TCR Beta short-read assay was used to sequence the DNA from cultured CD4+ T cells. Each CDR3 protein gets one entry after TCRdb re-called the PCR reads with MiXCR. Altogether about 20,000 distinct CDR3 sequences are present, 47% being singletons, with the ten largest covering around 4%. The specimen was CD4+ T cells from blood, cultured in vitro, collected before SARS-CoV-2 vaccination. The receptors derive from a human donor who had recovered from COVID-19.

The chain joins TRBV6-1 to TRBJ1-5; D is unresolved. The CDR3 sequence is 14 residues long. Trimming cost V 4 bases and J 3 bases, with 10 bases left between them. Germline loops: CDR1 MNHNS, CDR2 SASEGT. The CDR3 spells CASSAHSSNQPQHF. CDR3 in DNA: TGTGCCAGCAGTGCCCACAGTTCCAATCAGCCCCAGCATTTT.

The chain recombines TRBV15 with TRBJ2-4, with 7 bases lining up with TRBD1. Germline V gene sequence: CDR1 LNHNV, CDR2 YYDKDF (reference sequence). Losses at the gene ends were 5 bases for V and 3 bases for J; bases not matched to a gene: 10. The CDR3 consists of 16 residues. The CDR3 coding sequence is TGTGCCACCAGCGGCTTCAGGGGGATCGACAAAAACATTCAGTACTTC. Encoded protein: CATSGFRGIDKNIQYF.

This clonotype was counted between two and nine times. The chain uses TRBV2 and TRBJ1-6; 9 positions agree with TRBD1. The germline V gene has CDR1 SNHLY and CDR2 FYNNEI. Trimming removed 5 bases from V and 9 bases from J; junction bases left unmatched: 11. This CDR3 is 16 amino acids long. The DNA for the CDR3 is TGTGCCAGCAGTAGGGACAGGGCTCAAGGGGGTTCACCCCTCCACTTT. It encodes CASSRDRAQGGSPLHF.

The J gene is TRBJ2-2, the V gene TRBV7-6, with D unclear. This CDR3 comprises 13 residues. V lost 2 bases to trimming and J lost 10 bases, with 11 bases between them. Germline V lookup: CDR1 SGHVS, CDR2 FNYEAQ. The DNA for the CDR3 is TGTGCCAGCAGCTTACGCAAGCTGGTGGAGCTGTTTTTT. It translates to CASSLRKLVELFF.